A single sample gave rise to the 20 T cell receptor beta chains below, sequenced in a study of T cell responses to AZD1222 COVID-19 vaccine. Only in-frame clones appear in the TCRdb table, and some are missing; sequencing was by immunoSEQ multiplex PCR. Counted here are 200,000 to 250,000 clones, under 95% occurring once; the ten biggest clones make up more than 0.8%. This sample comprised peripheral blood, obtained on day 0 of MenACWY control vaccination. The receptor source for this set is an adult in good health.

For the CDR3, the DNA is TGCAGTGCTAGAGATCCGTCCGAAGCTTTCTTT. Encoded protein: CSARDPSEAFF. The chain has TRBV20-1 and TRBJ1-1, with D uncertain. Trimming left V 0 bases short and J 8 bases short, with 7 bases between. This CDR3 comprises 11 residues. Germline V gives CDR1 DFQATT, CDR2 SNEGSKA (reference sequence).

V usage is TRBV5-6 and J usage is TRBJ1-5, with 7 bases identical to TRBD1. Germline-derived CDR1 and CDR2 are SGHDT and YYEEEE. This CDR3 comprises 14 residues. V shed 2 bases and J 5 bases; nucleotides not matched to a gene: 4. CDR3 protein: CASSFGQGDQPQHF. The CDR3 DNA follows: TGTGCCAGCAGCTTTGGGCAGGGGGATCAGCCCCAGCATTTT. Together with reference TRBV5-6 and TRBJ1-5, the CDR3 gives the full variable domain: DAGVTQSPTHLIKTRGQQVTLRCSPKSGHDTVSWYQQALGQGPQFIFQYYEEEERQRGNFPDRFSGHQFPNYSSELNVNALLLGDSALYLCASSFGQGDQPQHFGDGTRLSIL.

This clone was counted only a few times. The genes are TRBV28 and TRBJ1-5, with unresolved D. This CDR3 spans 13 amino acids. V dropped 4 bases and J dropped 6 bases, with 10 bases sitting between them. The germline gives CDR1 MDHEN, CDR2 SYDVKM. The CDR3 reads CASSSTRAQPQHF. CDR3 bases: TGTGCCAGCAGTTCTACACGCGCTCAGCCCCAGCATTTT.

V is TRBV7-9 and J is TRBJ2-3; possible D gene TRBD1, 5 bases. CDR1 is SEHNR, CDR2 FQNEAQ, per germline (reference sequence). The CDR3 loop spans 14 amino acids. Trimming cost V 5 bases and J 0 bases, with 9 bases left between them. Here the CDR3 reads CASSRKGSTDTQYF. DNA of the CDR3: TGTGCCAGCAGCCGCAAGGGGAGCACAGATACGCAGTATTTT. The full variable domain, in which reference TRBV7-9 and TRBJ2-3 provide the parts outside the CDR3, is DTGVSQNPRHKITKRGQNVTFRCDPISEHNRLYWYRQTLGQGPEFLTYFQNEAQLEKSRLLSDRFSAERPKGSFSTLEIQRTEQGDSAMYLCASSRKGSTDTQYFGPGTRLTVL.

The CDR3 sequence: CASSLVGGNEQFF. The CDR3 bases are TGCGCCAGCAGCTTGGTCGGGGGCAATGAGCAGTTCTTC. The chain employs TRBV5-1 and TRBJ2-1, with D perhaps TRBD2 (6 bases). Looked up from germline, CDR1 is SGHRS and CDR2 is YFSETQ. The CDR3 spans 13 residues. Trimming left V 0 bases short and J 6 bases short, with 7 bases between.

The chain links TRBV2 to TRBJ1-6; 7 nucleotides agree with TRBD1. The germline gives CDR1 SNHLY, CDR2 FYNNEI. The CDR3 length is 15 residues. Trimming cost V 7 bases and J 10 bases; bases outside gene matches: 13. In DNA, the CDR3 is TGTGCCAGCACCCTGAGCGGACAGGCGGGATCACCCCTCCACTTT. Translated, it gives CASTLSGQAGSPLHF.

This rearrangement joins TRBV5-1 to TRBJ2-5; possible D gene TRBD2, 6 bases. The CDR3 spans 14 residues. Trimming removed 5 bases from V and 2 bases from J, with 13 bases in between. CDR1 is SGHRS and CDR2 is YFSETQ in the germline V gene. The DNA for the CDR3 is TGCGCCAGCAGAGTGACCGGGGGACAAGAGACCCAGTACTTC. It yields the protein CASRVTGGQETQYF.

V is TRBV25-1 and J is TRBJ1-6; possibly TRBD1 for D (6 bases). V lost 4 bases, J lost 1 base, and 8 bases lay in between. From germline, CDR1 is MGHDK and CDR2 SYGVNS. CDR3 length: 15 residues. As DNA, the CDR3 is TGTGCCAGCAGTGGAGGGGGGTCCTATAATTCACCCCTCCACTTT. Protein sequence: CASSGGGSYNSPLHF.

The genes are TRBV6-5 and TRBJ1-5, with D perhaps TRBD1 (5 bases). The CDR3 sequence is 15 residues long. Germline V lookup: CDR1 MNHEY, CDR2 SVGAGI. Deletions cut 5 bases from V and 3 bases from J, with 14 bases between. The CDR3 loop is CASSKGGTFNQPQHF. The DNA of the CDR3 is TGTGCCAGCAGTAAGGGTGGGACTTTCAATCAGCCCCAGCATTTT.

The genes are TRBV6-5 and TRBJ2-1, with TRBD2 matching over 9 bases. Germline V gives CDR1 MNHEY, CDR2 SVGAGI. The CDR3 length is 15 residues. Unmatched junction bases numbered 9, after V lost 8 bases and J lost 4 bases. The CDR3 nucleotides read TGTGCCAGCGGGTCCCTAGCGGGGTTGTACAATGAGCAGTTCTTC. It codes for CASGSLAGLYNEQFF.

The CDR3 nucleotides are TGTGCCAGCAGCGTAAGGCGGGACACTGAAGCTTTCTTT. This gives the protein CASSVRRDTEAFF. The chain uses TRBV9 and TRBJ1-1; D gene unclear. The CDR3 runs to 13 residues. Per germline, CDR1 SGDLS and CDR2 YYNGEE. V lost 1 base, J lost 3 bases, and 7 bases lay in between.

The CDR3 loop reads CASSPKEANYGYTF. As DNA, the CDR3 is TGTGCCAGCTCACCAAAGGAGGCTAACTATGGCTACACCTTC. The chain recombines TRBV18 with TRBJ1-2; D remains unclear. CDR3 size: 14 residues. Germline-derived CDR1 and CDR2 are KGHSH and LQKENI. V shed 2 bases and J shed 0 bases, with 7 bases lying between them.

The CDR3, as DNA: TGTGCCAGCAGCCATACGGGGACCCAAGACACTGAAGCTTTCTTT. As protein: CASSHTGTQDTEAFF. This chain links TRBV6-5 with TRBJ1-1; maybe TRBD1 (5 bases). V was trimmed by 6 bases and J by 3 bases, leaving 17 bases between them. The length of the CDR3 is 15 residues. Germline lookup yields CDR1 MNHEY and CDR2 SVGAGI.

This clone appeared a single time. V gene TRBV11-2 combines with J gene TRBJ2-1; 7 bases map to TRBD1. Germline V gene sequence: CDR1 SGHAT, CDR2 FQNNGV. This CDR3 is built from 15 residues. V dropped 5 bases and J dropped 0; count of bases not matched to a gene: 4. CDR3 coding DNA: TGTGCCAGCAGCAGGGACAGCCTCTCCTACAATGAGCAGTTCTTC. This sequence encodes CASSRDSLSYNEQFF.

This chain links TRBV13 with TRBJ2-4, with TRBD1 identical over 12 bases. CDR3 length equals 16 residues. Germline CDR1 and CDR2: PRHDT and FYEKMQ (reference sequence). J gave up 7 bases and V 5 bases, and 9 bases lay outside the gene matches. CDR3 nucleotides: TGTGCCAGCAGCCCAAAAGGGGACAGGGGGCGGAACATTCAGTACTTC. As protein: CASSPKGDRGRNIQYF.

The sample holds a few counts of this clone. Within the sample, other DNA sequences also encode this same CDR3. The chain links TRBV7-9 to TRBJ1-2; no reliable D call. The CDR3 runs to 13 residues. Germline assignment: CDR1 SEHNR and CDR2 FQNEAQ (reference sequence). Trimming removed 1 base from V and 3 bases from J, with 6 bases in between. Here the CDR3 reads CASSLGGDYGYTF. The CDR3 DNA reads as TGTGCCAGCAGCTTAGGGGGAGACTATGGCTACACCTTC. Combining the CDR3 with reference TRBV7-9 and TRBJ1-2 gives the whole variable domain DTGVSQNPRHKITKRGQNVTFRCDPISEHNRLYWYRQTLGQGPEFLTYFQNEAQLEKSRLLSDRFSAERPKGSFSTLEIQRTEQGDSAMYLCASSLGGDYGYTFGSGTRLTVV.

The chain employs TRBV10-1 and TRBJ1-1, with D tentatively TRBD1 (6 bases). The V gene's germline CDR1 is WNHNN and CDR2 SYGVQD (reference sequence). Deletions cut 0 bases from V and 6 bases from J, with 11 bases between. This CDR3 contains 14 residues. The CDR3 loop is CASSESWAGAEAFF. In nucleotides, the CDR3 is TGCGCCAGCAGTGAGTCGTGGGCAGGGGCTGAAGCTTTCTTT.

V gene TRBV2 combines with J gene TRBJ2-1; either TRBD1 or TRBD2 may supply D (5 bases each). The CDR3 loop spans 14 amino acids. CDR1 SNHLY and CDR2 FYNNEI come from the germline V gene. V was clipped by 2 bases and J by 8 bases, with 13 bases between them. The chain's CDR3 is CASSEFRLGDEQFF. CDR3 bases: TGTGCCAGCAGTGAATTTAGACTGGGGGATGAGCAGTTCTTC.

This clone was counted once. The chain carries TRBV19 and TRBJ1-5, with a weak D call TRBD1 (5 bases). V lost 3 bases to trimming and J lost 3 bases, with 12 bases between them. Germline V lookup: CDR1 LNHDA, CDR2 SQIVND (reference sequence). The CDR3 length is 15 residues. Here the CDR3 DNA reads TGTGCCAGTAGTATTTCTAGCAGGGCCAATCAGCCCCAGCATTTT. Translated: CASSISSRANQPQHF.

The count of this clone is one. This chain joins TRBV6-5 and TRBJ2-7; 7 bases are a match to TRBD1. CDR3 size: 12 residues. In germline, CDR1 is MNHEY, CDR2 SVGAGI. V was clipped by 7 bases and J by 3 bases; unmatched bases: 3. CDR3 protein: CASKTGNYEQYF. The CDR3 DNA sequence: TGTGCCAGCAAGACAGGGAACTACGAGCAGTACTTC.